The clone carrying this T cell receptor beta chain came up once. A multiplex PCR was run with 60 Vbeta primers and 13 Jbeta primers. Clones were sequenced by immunoSEQ multiplex PCR, and TCRdb holds only the in-frame ones, with some missing. The sample lists roughly 220,000 clones, 70% to 85% seen once, with 1.5% to 2% in the top ten. The sample originates from a study of cytomegalovirus exposure and HLA in healthy donors. This CDR3 is 15 amino acids long. With V trimmed by 3 bases and J by 4 bases, 5 bases remained unmatched. Germline V gene sequence: CDR1 SGHRS, CDR2 YFSETQ. The chain is built from TRBV5-1 and TRBJ1-4; 8 nucleotides agree with TRBD1. The TCR comes from a man aged 50 or older in good health and CMV-seronegative. The specimen sequenced was PBMCs. The CDR3 loop is CASSSAGQVNEKLFF. In DNA form, the CDR3 reads TGCGCCAGCAGCTCGGCGGGACAGGTTAATGAAAAACTGTTTTTT.